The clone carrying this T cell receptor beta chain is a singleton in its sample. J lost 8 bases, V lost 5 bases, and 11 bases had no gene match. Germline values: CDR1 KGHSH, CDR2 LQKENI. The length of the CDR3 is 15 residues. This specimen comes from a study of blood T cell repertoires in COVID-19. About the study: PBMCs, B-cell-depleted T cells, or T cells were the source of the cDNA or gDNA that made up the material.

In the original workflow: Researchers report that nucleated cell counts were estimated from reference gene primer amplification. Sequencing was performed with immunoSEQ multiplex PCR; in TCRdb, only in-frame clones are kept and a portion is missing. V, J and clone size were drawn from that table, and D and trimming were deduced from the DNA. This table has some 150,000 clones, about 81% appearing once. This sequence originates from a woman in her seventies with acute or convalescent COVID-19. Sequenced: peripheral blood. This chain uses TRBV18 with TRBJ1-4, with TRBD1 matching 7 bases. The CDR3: CASSFKAGGVEKLFF. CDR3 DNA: TGTGCCAGCTCATTCAAAGCAGGGGGAGTCGAAAAACTGTTTTTT.